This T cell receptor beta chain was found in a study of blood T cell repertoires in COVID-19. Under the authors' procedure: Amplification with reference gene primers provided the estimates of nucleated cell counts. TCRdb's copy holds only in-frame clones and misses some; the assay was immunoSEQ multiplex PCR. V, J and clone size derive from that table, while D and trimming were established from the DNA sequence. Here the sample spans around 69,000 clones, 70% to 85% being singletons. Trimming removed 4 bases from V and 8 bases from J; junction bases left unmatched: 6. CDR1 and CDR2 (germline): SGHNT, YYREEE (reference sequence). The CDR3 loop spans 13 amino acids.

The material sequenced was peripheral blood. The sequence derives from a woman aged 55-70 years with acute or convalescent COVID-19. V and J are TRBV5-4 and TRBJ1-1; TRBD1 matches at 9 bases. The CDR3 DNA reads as TGTGCCAGCAGCCAGCCGGGACAGGGCGAAGCTTTCTTT. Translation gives CASSQPGQGEAFF.